The next 12 T cell receptor beta chains were all read from a single sample in a study of blood T cell repertoires in COVID-19. TCRdb keeps only in-frame clones here, not all; method: immunoSEQ multiplex PCR. The sample lists about 260,000 clones, 75% to 90% occurring once. Sample: peripheral blood. The receptors were sampled from a man between 60 and 75 years old who had recovered from COVID-19.

The V and J genes are TRBV6-9 and TRBJ2-3; 12 positions agree with TRBD2. Germline-derived CDR1 and CDR2 are MNHGY and SVAAGI. CDR3 size: 19 residues. The V gene end was trimmed by 6 bases and the J gene end by 1 base; junction bases not matched to a gene: 14. CDR3 region: CASRPGTSGPPRCTDTQYF. In DNA, the CDR3 is TGTGCCAGCAGGCCCGGGACTAGCGGGCCCCCTAGGTGCACAGATACGCAGTATTTT.

This clone was found once. CDR3 sequence reads: CASSQGDRRTNEKLFF. For the CDR3, the DNA is TGCGCCAGCAGCCAAGGGGACAGGAGAACTAATGAAAAACTGTTTTTT. V usage is TRBV5-1 and J usage is TRBJ1-4; TRBD1 aligns across 8 bases. The length of the CDR3 is 16 residues. V gave up 4 bases and J gave up 1 base; unmatched junction bases: 6. The germline CDR1 and CDR2 sequences are SGHRS and YFSETQ. Full variable domain (outside the CDR3, taken from reference TRBV5-1 and TRBJ1-4): KAGVTQTPRYLIKTRGQQVTLSCSPISGHRSVSWYQQTPGQGLQFLFEYFSETQRNKGNFPGRFSGRQFSNSRSEMNVSTLELGDSALYLCASSQGDRRTNEKLFFGSGTQLSVL.

The chain couples TRBV19 to TRBJ2-3, with D possibly matching TRBD1 (6 bases). The CDR3 runs 14 residues. Per germline, CDR1 LNHDA and CDR2 SQIVND (reference sequence). V was clipped by 5 bases and J by 4 bases, with 13 bases between them. The CDR3 is CASSEQGFSDTQYF. The CDR3, as DNA: TGTGCCAGTAGTGAACAGGGATTCTCAGATACGCAGTATTTT.

The J gene is TRBJ2-7, the V gene TRBV4-1; D not certain. Germline CDR1 is MGHRA and CDR2 is YSYEKL. The CDR3 is made up of 10 amino acids. The germline V and J ends were trimmed by 4 bases and 6 bases, with 4 bases remaining between them. CDR3 sequence: CASSLLEQYF. The CDR3 bases are TGCGCCAGCAGCCTCCTCGAGCAGTACTTC.

The sample holds a few counts of this clone. This sample also contains other DNA sequences that code for the same CDR3. The CDR3 is CASSLAGNQPQHF. CDR3 sequence (DNA): TGCGCCAGCAGCTTGGCAGGGAATCAGCCCCAGCATTTT. This chain joins TRBV5-1 and TRBJ1-5; a weak D match, TRBD1 (5 bases). Germline values: CDR1 SGHRS, CDR2 YFSETQ. Trimming stripped 0 bases from V and 4 bases from J, with 5 bases between. The CDR3 extends over 13 amino acids.

The chain has TRBV7-6 and TRBJ1-2; TRBD1 matches at 9 bases. Germline lookup yields CDR1 SGHVS and CDR2 FNYEAQ. CDR3 size: 14 residues. J lost 7 bases, V lost 4 bases, and 7 bases had no gene match. CDR3 protein: CASSSNRGRGGYTF. CDR3 in DNA: TGTGCCAGCAGCTCTAACAGGGGGCGAGGTGGCTACACCTTC.

This clone has a handful of counts. The CDR3 DNA reads TGTGCCAGCAGTTTACTGGGGACAGGGAGAACAGCTGGAAACACCATATATTTT. Its protein is CASSLLGTGRTAGNTIYF. The chain links TRBV28 to TRBJ1-3, with 9 bases lining up with TRBD1. J gave up 2 bases and V 2 bases, and 10 bases lay outside the gene matches. The CDR3 length is 18 residues. Germline V lookup: CDR1 MDHEN, CDR2 SYDVKM.

This chain connects TRBV12-3 or TRBV12-4 to TRBJ1-5; no clear D. The CDR3 sequence is 13 residues long. Trimming left V 3 bases short and J 0 bases short, with 3 bases between. In DNA, the CDR3 is TGTGCCAGCAGTTTCCGTAGCAATCAGCCCCAGCATTTT. Translated, it gives CASSFRSNQPQHF.

The chain has TRBV29-1 and TRBJ1-2; D not certain. Trimming took 1 base from V and 4 from J, leaving 19 bases between them. Germline lookup yields CDR1 SQVTM and CDR2 ANQGSEA. There are 16 residues in the CDR3. The CDR3 sequence is CSVEGGRGPAGYGYTF. The CDR3 DNA reads TGCAGCGTTGAAGGTGGTCGAGGCCCGGCCGGCTATGGCTACACCTTC.

The chain has TRBV7-6 and TRBJ2-3, with D unclear. Germline V gene sequence: CDR1 SGHVS, CDR2 FNYEAQ. Trimming left V 5 bases short and J 8 bases short, with 11 bases between. The CDR3 has 12 residues. The CDR3 DNA reads as TGTGCCAGCAGCCCCCTTTCGAGTACGCAGTATTTT. Translation: CASSPLSSTQYF.

Notes on this clone: The same CDR3 can be traced to other DNA sequences in this sample. The chain uses TRBV7-2 and TRBJ2-7; 9 bases fit TRBD1. Germline-derived CDR1 and CDR2 are SGHTA and FQGNSA. CDR3 size: 14 residues. With 6 bases clipped from V and 2 bases from J, the junction kept 5 bases outside the gene matches. CDR3 sequence: CASSPGTGTYEQYF. The DNA of the CDR3 is TGTGCCAGCAGTCCCGGGACAGGGACCTACGAGCAGTACTTC.

J is TRBJ2-3 and V is TRBV18; 8 bases agree with TRBD2. In germline, CDR1 is KGHSH, CDR2 LQKENI. The CDR3 spans 15 residues. With 3 bases clipped from V and 6 bases from J, the junction kept 8 bases outside the gene matches. The CDR3 is CASSPAAGVTDTQYF. CDR3 sequence (DNA): TGTGCCAGCTCACCGGCAGCGGGAGTCACCGATACGCAGTATTTT.